This T cell receptor (beta chain) originates from a study of cytomegalovirus exposure and HLA in healthy donors. The PCR was carried out with 60 Vbeta primers and 13 Jbeta primers. Assay used: immunoSEQ multiplex PCR; TCRdb lists only in-frame clones, some missing. The table has over 150,000 clones, approximately 75% seen once. The V and J ends lost 5 bases and 2 bases, in that order; junction bases with no gene match: 15. Germline values: CDR1 SNHLY, CDR2 FYNNEI. This CDR3 spans 17 amino acids. A note on this clone: Its specificity is unknown.

Study-level findings and limits: Available immune exposure information covered CMV serostatus only. Follow-up analysis later connected one missense variant in DCLRE1C with trimming of TCR beta V- and J-genes.

The sequence came from a man aged 50-59 years in good health and CMV-seropositive. The V and J genes are TRBV2 and TRBJ2-7, with 7 bases that match TRBD1. Sequencing input: PBMCs. CDR3 residues: CASSLLYLKDRPYEQYF. The DNA of the CDR3 is TGTGCCAGCAGTCTCCTCTATCTTAAGGACAGGCCCTACGAGCAGTACTTC.